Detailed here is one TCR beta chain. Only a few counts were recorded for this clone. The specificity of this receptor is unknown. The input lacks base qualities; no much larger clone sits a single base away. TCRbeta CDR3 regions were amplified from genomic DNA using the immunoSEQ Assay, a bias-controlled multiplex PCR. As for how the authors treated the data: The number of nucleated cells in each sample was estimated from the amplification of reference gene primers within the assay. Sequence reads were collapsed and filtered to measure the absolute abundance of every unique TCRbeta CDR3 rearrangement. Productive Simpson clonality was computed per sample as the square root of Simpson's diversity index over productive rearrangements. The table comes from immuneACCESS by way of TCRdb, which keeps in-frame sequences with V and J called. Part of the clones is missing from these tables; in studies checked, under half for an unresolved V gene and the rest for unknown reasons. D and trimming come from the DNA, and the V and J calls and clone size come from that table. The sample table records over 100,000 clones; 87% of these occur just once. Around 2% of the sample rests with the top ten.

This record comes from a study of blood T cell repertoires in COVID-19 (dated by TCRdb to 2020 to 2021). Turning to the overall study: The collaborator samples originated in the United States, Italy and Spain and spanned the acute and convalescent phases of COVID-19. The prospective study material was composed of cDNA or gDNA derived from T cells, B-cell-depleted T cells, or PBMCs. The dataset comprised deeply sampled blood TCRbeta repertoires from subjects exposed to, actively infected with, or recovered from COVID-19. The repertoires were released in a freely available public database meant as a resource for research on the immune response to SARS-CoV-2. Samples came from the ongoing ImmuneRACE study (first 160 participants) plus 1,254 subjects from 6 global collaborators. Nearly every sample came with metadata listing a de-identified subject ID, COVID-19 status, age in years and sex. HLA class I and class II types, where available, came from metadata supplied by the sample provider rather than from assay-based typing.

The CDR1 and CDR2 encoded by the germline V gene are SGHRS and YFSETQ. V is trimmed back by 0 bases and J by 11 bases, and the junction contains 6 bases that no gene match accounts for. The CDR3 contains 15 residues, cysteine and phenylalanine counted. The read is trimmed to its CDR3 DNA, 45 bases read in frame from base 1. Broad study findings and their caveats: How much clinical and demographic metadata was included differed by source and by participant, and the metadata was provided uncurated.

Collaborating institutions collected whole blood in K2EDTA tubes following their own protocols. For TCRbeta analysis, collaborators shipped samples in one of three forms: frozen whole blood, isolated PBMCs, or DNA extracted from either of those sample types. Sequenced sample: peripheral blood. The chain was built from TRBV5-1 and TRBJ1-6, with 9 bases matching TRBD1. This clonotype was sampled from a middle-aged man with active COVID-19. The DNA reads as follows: TGCGCCAGCAGCTTGGAGGGACAGGGAAGTACACCCCTCCACTTT. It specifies CASSLEGQGSTPLHF.